The present T cell receptor (beta chain) was sequenced within a study of control samples from healthy donors and cancer patients. Trimming removed 1 base from V and 5 bases from J, with 3 bases in between. This CDR3 is 12 amino acids long. The germline V gene has CDR1 MNHNS and CDR2 SASEGT. TCRdb's copy holds only in-frame clones and misses some; the assay was immunoSEQ multiplex PCR. The table records 200,000 or so clones, roughly 94% of them present only once. This sequence joins TRBV6-1 and TRBJ1-5; D is ambiguous. Sequencing was performed on blood. This receptor was obtained from a man aged 50 to 60 in good health. The CDR3 DNA reads as TGTGCCAGCAGTGAAGACTATCAGCCCCAGCATTTT. This sequence encodes CASSEDYQPQHF.